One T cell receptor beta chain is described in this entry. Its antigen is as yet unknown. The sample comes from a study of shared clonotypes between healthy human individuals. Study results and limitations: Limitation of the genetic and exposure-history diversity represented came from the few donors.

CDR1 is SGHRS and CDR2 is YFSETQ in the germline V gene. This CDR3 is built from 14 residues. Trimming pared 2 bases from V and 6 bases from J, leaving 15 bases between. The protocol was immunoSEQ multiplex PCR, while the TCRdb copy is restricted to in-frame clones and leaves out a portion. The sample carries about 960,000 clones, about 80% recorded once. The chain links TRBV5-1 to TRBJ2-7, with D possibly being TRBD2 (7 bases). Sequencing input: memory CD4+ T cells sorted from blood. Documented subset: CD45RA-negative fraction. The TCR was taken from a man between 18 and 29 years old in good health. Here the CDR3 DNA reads TGCGCCAGCAGCTTAGGGGGAGGGCCGGTCGAGCAGTACTTC. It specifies CASSLGGGPVEQYF.